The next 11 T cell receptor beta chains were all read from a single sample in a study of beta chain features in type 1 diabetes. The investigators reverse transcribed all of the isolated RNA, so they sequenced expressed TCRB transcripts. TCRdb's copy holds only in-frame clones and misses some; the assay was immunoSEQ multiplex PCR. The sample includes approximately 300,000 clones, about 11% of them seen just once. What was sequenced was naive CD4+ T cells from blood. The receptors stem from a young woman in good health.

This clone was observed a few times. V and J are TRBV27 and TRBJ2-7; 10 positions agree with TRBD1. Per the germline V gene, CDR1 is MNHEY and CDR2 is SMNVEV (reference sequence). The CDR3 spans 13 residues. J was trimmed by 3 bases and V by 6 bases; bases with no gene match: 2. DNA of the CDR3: TGTGCCAGCAGGTGGACAGGGGGCTACGAGCAGTACTTC. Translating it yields CASRWTGGYEQYF.

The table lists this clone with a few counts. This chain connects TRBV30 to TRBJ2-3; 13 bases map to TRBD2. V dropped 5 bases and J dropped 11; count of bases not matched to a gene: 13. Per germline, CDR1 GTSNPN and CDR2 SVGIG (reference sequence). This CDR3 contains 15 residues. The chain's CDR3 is CAWEPGLAGDEGQYF. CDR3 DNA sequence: TGTGCCTGGGAACCAGGACTAGCGGGAGACGAAGGGCAGTATTTT.

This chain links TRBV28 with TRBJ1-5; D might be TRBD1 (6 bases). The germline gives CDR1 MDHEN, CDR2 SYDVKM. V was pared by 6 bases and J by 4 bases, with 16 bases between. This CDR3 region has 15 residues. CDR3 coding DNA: TGTGCCAGCAGCCTAACAGGGACACCAAATCAGCCCCAGCATTTT. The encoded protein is CASSLTGTPNQPQHF.

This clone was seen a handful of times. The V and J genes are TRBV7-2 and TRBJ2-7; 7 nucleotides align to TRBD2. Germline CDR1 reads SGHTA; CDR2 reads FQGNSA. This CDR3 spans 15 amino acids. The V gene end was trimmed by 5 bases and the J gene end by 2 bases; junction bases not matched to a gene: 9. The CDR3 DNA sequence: TGTGCCAGCAGCCCCAACCCTAGCGGAACCTACGAGCAGTACTTC. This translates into CASSPNPSGTYEQYF.

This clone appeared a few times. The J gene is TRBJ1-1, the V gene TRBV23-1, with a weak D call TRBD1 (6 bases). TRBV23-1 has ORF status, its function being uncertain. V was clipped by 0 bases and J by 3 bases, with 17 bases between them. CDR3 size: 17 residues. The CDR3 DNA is TGCGCCAGCAGTCAATCGGGGGGGCGTGGTGTTGACACTGAAGCTTTCTTT. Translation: CASSQSGGRGVDTEAFF.

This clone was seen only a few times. The CDR3 sequence: CASSLAGGRAAADTQYF. CDR3 coding DNA: TGCGCCAGCAGCTTGGCGGGCGGGAGGGCCGCAGCAGATACGCAGTATTTT. V and J are TRBV5-1 and TRBJ2-3; 9 positions agree with TRBD2. Per the germline V gene, CDR1 is SGHRS and CDR2 is YFSETQ. With 0 bases clipped from V and 4 bases from J, the junction kept 9 bases outside the gene matches. The CDR3 runs to 17 residues.

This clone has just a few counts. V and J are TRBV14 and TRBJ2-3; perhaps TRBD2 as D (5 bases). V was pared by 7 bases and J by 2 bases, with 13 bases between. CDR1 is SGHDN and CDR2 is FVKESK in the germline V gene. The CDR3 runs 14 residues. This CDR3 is CASTLSGITDTQYF. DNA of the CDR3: TGTGCCAGCACCCTAAGCGGAATCACAGATACGCAGTATTTT.

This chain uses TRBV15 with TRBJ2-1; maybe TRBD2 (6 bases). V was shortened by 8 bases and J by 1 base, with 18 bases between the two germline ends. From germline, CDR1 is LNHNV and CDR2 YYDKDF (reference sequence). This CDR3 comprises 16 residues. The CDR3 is CATRQGGHQSYNEQFF. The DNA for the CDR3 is TGTGCCACCCGCCAGGGAGGTCACCAATCCTACAATGAGCAGTTCTTC. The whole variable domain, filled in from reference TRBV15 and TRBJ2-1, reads DAMVIQNPRYQVTQFGKPVTLSCSQTLNHNVMYWYQQKSSQAPKLLFHYYDKDFNNEADTPDNFQSRRPNTSFCFLDIRSPGLGDTAMYLCATRQGGHQSYNEQFFGPGTRLTVL.

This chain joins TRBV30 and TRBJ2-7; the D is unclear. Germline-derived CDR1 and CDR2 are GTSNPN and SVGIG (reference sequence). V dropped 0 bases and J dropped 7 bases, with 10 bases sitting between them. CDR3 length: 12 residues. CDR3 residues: CAWSVQFTEQYF. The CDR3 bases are TGTGCCTGGAGTGTACAGTTTACAGAGCAGTACTTC.

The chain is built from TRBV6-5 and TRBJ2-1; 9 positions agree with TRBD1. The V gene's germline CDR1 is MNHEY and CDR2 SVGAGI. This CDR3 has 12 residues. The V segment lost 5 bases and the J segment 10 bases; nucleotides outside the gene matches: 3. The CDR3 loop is CASSKTGGEQFF. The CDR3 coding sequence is TGTGCCAGCAGTAAGACAGGGGGGGAGCAGTTCTTC.

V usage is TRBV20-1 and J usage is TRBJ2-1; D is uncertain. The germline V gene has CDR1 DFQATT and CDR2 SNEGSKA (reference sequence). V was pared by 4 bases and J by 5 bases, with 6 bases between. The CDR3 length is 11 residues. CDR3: CSAIRDNEQFF. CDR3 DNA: TGCAGTGCTATCCGGGACAATGAGCAGTTCTTC.